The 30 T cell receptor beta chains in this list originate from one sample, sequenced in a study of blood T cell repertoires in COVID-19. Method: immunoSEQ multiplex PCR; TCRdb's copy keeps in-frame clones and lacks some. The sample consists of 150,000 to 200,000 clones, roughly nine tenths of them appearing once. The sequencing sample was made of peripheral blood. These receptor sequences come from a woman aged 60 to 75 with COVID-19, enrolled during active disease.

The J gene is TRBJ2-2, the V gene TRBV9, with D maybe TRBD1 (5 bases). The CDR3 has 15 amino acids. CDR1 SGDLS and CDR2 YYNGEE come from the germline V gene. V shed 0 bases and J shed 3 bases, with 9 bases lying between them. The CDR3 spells CASSVGTGDTGELFF. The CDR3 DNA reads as TGTGCCAGCAGCGTAGGAACAGGCGACACCGGGGAGCTGTTTTTT.

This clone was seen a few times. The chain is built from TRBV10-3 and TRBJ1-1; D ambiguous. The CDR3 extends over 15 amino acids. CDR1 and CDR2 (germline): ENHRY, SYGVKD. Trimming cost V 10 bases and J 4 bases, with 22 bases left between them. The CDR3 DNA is TGTGCCACCTCAGCGGGGTTCGGAGGTGTCACTGAAGCTTTCTTT. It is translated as CATSAGFGGVTEAFF.

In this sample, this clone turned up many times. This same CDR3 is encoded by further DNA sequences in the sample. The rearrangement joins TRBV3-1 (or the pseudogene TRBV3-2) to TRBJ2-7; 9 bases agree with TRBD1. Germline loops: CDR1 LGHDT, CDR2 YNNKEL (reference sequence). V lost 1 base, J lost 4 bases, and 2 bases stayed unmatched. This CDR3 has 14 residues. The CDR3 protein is CASSQGTGAYEQYF. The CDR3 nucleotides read TGTGCCAGCAGCCAAGGGACAGGGGCGTACGAGCAGTACTTC.

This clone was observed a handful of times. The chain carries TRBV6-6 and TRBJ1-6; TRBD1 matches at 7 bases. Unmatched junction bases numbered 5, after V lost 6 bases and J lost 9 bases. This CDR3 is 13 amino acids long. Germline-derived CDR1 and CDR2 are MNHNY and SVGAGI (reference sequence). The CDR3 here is CASSATGASPLHF. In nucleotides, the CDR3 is TGTGCCAGCAGCGCTACAGGGGCTTCACCCCTCCACTTT.

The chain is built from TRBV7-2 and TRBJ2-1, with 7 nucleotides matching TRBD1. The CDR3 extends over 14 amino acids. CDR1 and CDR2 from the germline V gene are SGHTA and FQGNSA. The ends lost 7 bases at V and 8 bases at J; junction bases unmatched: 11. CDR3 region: CASTETQGRDEQFF. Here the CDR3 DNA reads TGTGCCAGCACCGAAACACAGGGGCGCGATGAGCAGTTCTTC.

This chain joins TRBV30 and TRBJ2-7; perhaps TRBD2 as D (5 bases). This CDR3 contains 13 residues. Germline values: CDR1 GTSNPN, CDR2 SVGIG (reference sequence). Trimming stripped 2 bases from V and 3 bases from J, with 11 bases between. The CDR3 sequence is CAWSPGLLYEQYF. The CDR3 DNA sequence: TGTGCCTGGAGTCCGGGATTACTCTACGAGCAGTACTTC.

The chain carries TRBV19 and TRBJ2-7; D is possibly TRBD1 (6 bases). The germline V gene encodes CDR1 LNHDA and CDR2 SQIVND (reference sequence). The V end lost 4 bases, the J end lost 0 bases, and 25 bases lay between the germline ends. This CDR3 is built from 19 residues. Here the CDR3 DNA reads TGTGCCAGTAGTACCCTTCACCCGGGTCACGGGACAAACTCCTACGAGCAGTACTTC. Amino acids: CASSTLHPGHGTNSYEQYF.

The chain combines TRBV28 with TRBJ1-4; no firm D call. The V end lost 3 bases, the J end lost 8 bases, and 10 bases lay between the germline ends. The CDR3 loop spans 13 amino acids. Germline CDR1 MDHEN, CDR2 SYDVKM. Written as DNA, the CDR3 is TGTGCCAGCAGTTTGCCACTGGAGGAAAAACTGTTTTTT. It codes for CASSLPLEEKLFF.

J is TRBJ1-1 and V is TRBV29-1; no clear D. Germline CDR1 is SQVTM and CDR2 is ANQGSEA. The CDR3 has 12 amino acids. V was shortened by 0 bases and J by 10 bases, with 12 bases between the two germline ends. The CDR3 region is CSVEDQRLGAFF. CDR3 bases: TGCAGCGTTGAAGATCAGCGTTTAGGAGCTTTCTTT.

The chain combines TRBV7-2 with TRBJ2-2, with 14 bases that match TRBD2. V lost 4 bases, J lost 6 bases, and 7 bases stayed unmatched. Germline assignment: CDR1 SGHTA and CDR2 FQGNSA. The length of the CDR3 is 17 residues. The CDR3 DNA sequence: TGTGCCAGCAGCTGGATGGGGACTAGCGGGAGCTCCGGGGAGCTGTTTTTT. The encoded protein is CASSWMGTSGSSGELFF.

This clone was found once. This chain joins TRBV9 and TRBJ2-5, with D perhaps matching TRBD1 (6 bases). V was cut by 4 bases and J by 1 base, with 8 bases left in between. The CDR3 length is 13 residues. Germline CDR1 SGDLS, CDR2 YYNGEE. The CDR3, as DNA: TGTGCCAGCAGCCAGGGGTCCCAAGAGACCCAGTACTTC. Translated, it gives CASSQGSQETQYF.

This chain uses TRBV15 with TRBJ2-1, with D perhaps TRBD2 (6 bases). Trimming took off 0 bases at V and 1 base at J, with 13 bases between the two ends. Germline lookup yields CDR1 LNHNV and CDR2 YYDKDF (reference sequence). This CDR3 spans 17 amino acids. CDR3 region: CATSRDPAGKSYNEQFF. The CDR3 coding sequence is TGTGCCACCAGCAGAGATCCCGCGGGAAAGTCCTACAATGAGCAGTTCTTC.

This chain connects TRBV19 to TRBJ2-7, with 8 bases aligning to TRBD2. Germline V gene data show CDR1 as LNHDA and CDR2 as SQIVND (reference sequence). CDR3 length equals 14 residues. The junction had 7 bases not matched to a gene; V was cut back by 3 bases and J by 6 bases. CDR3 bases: TGTGCCAGTAGTATCCTAGGACTAGCCTGCGAGCAGTACTTC. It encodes CASSILGLACEQYF.

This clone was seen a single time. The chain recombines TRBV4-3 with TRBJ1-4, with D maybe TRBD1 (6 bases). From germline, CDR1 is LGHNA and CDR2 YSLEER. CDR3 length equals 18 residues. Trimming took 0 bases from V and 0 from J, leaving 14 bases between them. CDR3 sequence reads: CASSQDNTGMATNEKLFF. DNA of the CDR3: TGCGCCAGCAGCCAAGATAATACAGGGATGGCAACTAATGAAAAACTGTTTTTT.

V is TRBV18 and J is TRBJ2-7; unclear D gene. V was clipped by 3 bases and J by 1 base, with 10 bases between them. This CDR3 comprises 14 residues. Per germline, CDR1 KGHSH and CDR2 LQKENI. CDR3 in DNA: TGTGCCAGCTCACCTTTACAAAGTTCCTACGAGCAGTACTTC. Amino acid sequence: CASSPLQSSYEQYF.

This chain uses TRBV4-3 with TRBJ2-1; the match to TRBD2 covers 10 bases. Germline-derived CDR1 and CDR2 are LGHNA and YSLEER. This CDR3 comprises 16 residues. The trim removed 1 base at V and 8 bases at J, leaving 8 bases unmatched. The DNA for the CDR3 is TGCGCCAGCAGCCAAGCGCCTAGCGGGAGCTTCGATGAGCAGTTCTTC. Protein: CASSQAPSGSFDEQFF.

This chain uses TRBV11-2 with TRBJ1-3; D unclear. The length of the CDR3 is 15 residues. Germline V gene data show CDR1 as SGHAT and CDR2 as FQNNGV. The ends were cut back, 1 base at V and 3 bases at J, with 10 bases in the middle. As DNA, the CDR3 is TGTGCCAGCAGCTTAGGCGACTCCTTTGGAAACACCATATATTTT. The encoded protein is CASSLGDSFGNTIYF.

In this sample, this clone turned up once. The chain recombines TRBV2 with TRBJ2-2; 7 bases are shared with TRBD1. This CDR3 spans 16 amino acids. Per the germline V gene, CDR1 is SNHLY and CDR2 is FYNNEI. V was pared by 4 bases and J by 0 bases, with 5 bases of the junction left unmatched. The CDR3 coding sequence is TGTGCCAGCAGTGGATCAGGGACAGCGAACACCGGGGAGCTGTTTTTT. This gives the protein CASSGSGTANTGELFF.

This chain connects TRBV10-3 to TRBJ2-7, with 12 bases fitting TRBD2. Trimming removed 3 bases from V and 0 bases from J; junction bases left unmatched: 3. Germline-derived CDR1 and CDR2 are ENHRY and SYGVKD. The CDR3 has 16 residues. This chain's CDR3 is CAISDWGLAGSYEQYF. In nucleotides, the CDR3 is TGTGCCATCAGTGATTGGGGACTAGCGGGCTCCTACGAGCAGTACTTC.

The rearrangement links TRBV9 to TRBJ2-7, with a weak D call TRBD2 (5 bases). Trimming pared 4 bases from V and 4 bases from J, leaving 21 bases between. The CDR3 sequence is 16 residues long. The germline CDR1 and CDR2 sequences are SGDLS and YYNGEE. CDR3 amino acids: CASSLSPGKTSYEQYF. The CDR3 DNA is TGTGCCAGCAGCCTTAGTCCCGGGAAAACATCATACGAGCAGTACTTC.

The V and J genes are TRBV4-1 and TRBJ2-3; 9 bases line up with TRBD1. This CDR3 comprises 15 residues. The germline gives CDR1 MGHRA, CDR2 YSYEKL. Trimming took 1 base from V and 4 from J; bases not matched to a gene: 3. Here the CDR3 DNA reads TGCGCCAGCAGCCAAGGGGACAGGGTGGCAGATACGCAGTATTTT. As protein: CASSQGDRVADTQYF.

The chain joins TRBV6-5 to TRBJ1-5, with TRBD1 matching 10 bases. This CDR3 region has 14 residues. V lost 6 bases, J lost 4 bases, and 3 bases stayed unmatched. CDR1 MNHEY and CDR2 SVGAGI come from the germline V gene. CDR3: CASSRQGANQPQHF. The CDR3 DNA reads TGTGCCAGCAGCAGACAGGGGGCTAATCAGCCCCAGCATTTT.

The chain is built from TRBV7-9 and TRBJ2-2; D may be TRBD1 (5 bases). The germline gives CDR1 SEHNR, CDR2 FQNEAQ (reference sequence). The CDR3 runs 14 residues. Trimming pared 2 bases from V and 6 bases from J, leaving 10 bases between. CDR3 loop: CASSLLGASGELFF. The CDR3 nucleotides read TGTGCCAGCAGCTTACTTGGGGCTTCCGGGGAGCTGTTTTTT.

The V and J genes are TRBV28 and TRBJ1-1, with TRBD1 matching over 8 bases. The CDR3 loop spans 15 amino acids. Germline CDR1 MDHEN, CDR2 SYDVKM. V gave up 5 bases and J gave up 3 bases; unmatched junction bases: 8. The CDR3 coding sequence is TGTGCCAGCAGTCCTTGGCCGACAGGGGACACTGAAGCTTTCTTT. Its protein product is CASSPWPTGDTEAFF.

The CDR3 protein is CASSWGGNSGNTIYF. CDR3 DNA: TGCGCCAGCAGCTGGGGGGGGAACTCTGGAAACACCATATATTTT. The chain links TRBV4-1 to TRBJ1-3; D possibly corresponds to TRBD1 (5 bases). The V gene's germline CDR1 is MGHRA and CDR2 YSYEKL. V dropped 5 bases and J dropped 0 bases, with 11 bases sitting between them. The CDR3 length is 15 residues.

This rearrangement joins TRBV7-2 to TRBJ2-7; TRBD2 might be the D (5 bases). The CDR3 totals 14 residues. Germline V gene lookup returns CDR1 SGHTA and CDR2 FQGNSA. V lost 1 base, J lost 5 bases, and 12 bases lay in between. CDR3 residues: CASSLDKGSHEQYF. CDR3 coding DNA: TGTGCCAGCAGCTTAGACAAAGGGAGCCACGAGCAGTACTTC. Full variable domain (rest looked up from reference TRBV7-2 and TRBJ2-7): GAGVSQSPSNKVTEKGKDVELRCDPISGHTALYWYRQSLGQGLEFLIYFQGNSAPDKSGLPSDRFSAERTGGSVSTLTIQRTQQEDSAVYLCASSLDKGSHEQYFGPGTRLTVT.

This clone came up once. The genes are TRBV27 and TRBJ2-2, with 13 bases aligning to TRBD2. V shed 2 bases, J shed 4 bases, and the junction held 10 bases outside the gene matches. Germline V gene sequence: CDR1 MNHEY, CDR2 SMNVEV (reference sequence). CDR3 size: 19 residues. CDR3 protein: CASSLNSGLAGVVTGELFF. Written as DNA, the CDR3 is TGTGCCAGCAGTTTAAATTCAGGACTAGCGGGAGTCGTCACCGGGGAGCTGTTTTTT.

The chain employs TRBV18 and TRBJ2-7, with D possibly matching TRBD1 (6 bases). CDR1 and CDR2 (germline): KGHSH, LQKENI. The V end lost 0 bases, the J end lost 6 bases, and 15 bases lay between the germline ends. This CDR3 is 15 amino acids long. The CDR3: CASSPPGQIVGEQYF. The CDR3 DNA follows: TGTGCCAGCTCACCACCCGGACAGATCGTGGGCGAGCAGTACTTC.

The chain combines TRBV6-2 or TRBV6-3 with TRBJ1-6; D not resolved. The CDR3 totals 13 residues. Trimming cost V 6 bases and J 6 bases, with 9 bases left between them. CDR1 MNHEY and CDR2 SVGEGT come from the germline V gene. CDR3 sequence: CASSPRGNSPLHF. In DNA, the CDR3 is TGTGCCAGCAGCCCCCGGGGTAATTCACCCCTCCACTTT.

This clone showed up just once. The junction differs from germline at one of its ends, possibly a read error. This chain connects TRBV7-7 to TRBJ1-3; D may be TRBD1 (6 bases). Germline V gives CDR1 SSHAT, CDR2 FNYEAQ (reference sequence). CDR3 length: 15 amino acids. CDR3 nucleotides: TGTGCTAGCAGCTTAGGACAGAGCTCTGGAAACACCATATATTTT. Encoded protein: CASSLGQSSGNTIYF.